The table lists the clone carrying this T cell receptor beta chain with many counts. This record comes from a study of T cells in Graves' hyperthyroidism and ophthalmopathy. Study in general: Peripheral blood specimens were obtained at initial diagnosis, prior to any treatment.

Trimming pared 6 bases from V and 2 bases from J, leaving 10 bases between. CDR1 and CDR2 from the germline V gene are MDHEN and SYDVKM. The CDR3 sequence is 13 residues long. Newly diagnosed hyperthyroidism, duration under 2 months, in patients aged 18 to 65. Amplification targeted TCR beta CDR3 regions from RNA transcripts. HTBI primers drove first-round RT-PCR of the TCR CDR3. TCRdb independently ran MiXCR on the multiplex PCR reads; one entry per CDR3 protein. The data hold approximately 510,000 distinct CDR3 sequences, with under 25% observed a single time. The V and J genes are TRBV28 and TRBJ1-2; D is possibly TRBD1 (5 bases). The clonotype comes from a man younger than 30 with Graves' hyperthyroidism. What was sequenced was blood. CDR3 nucleotides: TGTGCCAGCAGCCCAGGGTGGAACTATGGCTACACCTTC. Translated, it gives CASSPGWNYGYTF.